These T cell receptor beta chains were read from a single sample in a study of shared clonotypes between healthy human individuals. The assay was immunoSEQ multiplex PCR, and TCRdb's table has in-frame clones only and misses some. Here the sample spans around 1.6 million clones, under 99% being singletons. Sequencing input: naive CD4+ T cells sorted from blood. The receptor set was obtained from a man younger than 45 in good health. The CDR3 runs from the conserved cysteine through the conserved F or W.

TRBJ2-6	TRBV5-1	CASSAGIGGSGANVLTF
TRBJ2-3	TRBV18	CASSPEGLTDTQYF
TRBJ1-5	TRBV28	CASSPGTANQPQHF
TRBJ2-5	TRBV19	CASSIGSGSPITGETQYF
TRBJ1-1	TRBV18	CASSPMGEAFF
TRBJ2-7	TRBV5-1	CASSLRGRDSYEQYF
TRBJ2-5	TRBV7-8	CASSSGAGPVETQYF
TRBJ2-7	TRBV9	CASSVARHSYEQYF
TRBJ2-2	TRBV2	CASSVLARDTGELFF
TRBJ2-2	TRBV6-4	CASSFGLRTSGSKGAGELFF
TRBJ2-1	TRBV18	CASSPLQGYEQFF
TRBJ2-7	TRBV9	CASSVADRGYEQYF
TRBJ2-7	TRBV27	CASRRGQGADEQYF
TRBJ2-7	TRBV6-1	CACREGRRYEQYF
TRBJ1-3	TRBV28	CATLTGGNGNTIYF
TRBJ1-1	TRBV5-1	CASSFSWDTEAFF
TRBJ2-7	TRBV6-5	CASSYSMRRSGEQYF
TRBJ2-3	TRBV11-2	CASSQILAGGPTDTQYF
TRBJ2-7	TRBV4-1	CASSQKAPSGRGYEQYF
TRBJ1-1	TRBV18	CASSAGTAREAFF
TRBJ2-1	TRBV28	CASHTTGTGYNEQFF
TRBJ2-3	TRBV5-1	CASSFGLPPSTDTQYF
TRBJ2-7	TRBV10-1	CASSESDRVYEQYF
TRBJ1-2	TRBV25-1	CASTGTGYDGYTF
TRBJ2-3	TRBV29-1	CSVHLRTNGRQYF
TRBJ2-1	TRBV5-4	CASSLDAFGDEQFF
TRBJ2-7	TRBV7-2	CASSYRDRTAYEQYF
TRBJ1-2	TRBV6-1	CASSNDMSLGYGYTF
TRBJ2-2	TRBV18	CASSLQQGTSGTGELFF
TRBJ1-5	TRBV27	CASSPIPVTRLNQPQHF
TRBJ2-3	TRBV28	CASTASGRAVDTQYF
TRBJ2-1	TRBV9	CASSVSHGQDNEQFF
TRBJ2-3	TRBV5-1	CASSPGPVEDTQYF
TRBJ2-1	TRBV28	CAWGALIPANEQFF
TRBJ2-7	TRBV9	CASSVVAGSYEQYF
TRBJ2-1	TRBV6-1	CASSGPLRGSYNEQFF
TRBJ2-5	TRBV18	CASSEGQQETQYF
TRBJ2-5	TRBV11-2	CASSLDPWDRGSETQYF
TRBJ2-6	TRBV5-1	CASSVQAGANVLTF
TRBJ2-7	TRBV11-2	CASSFGKSWQGAYEQYF
TRBJ2-7	TRBV5-4	CASSLVASGSMATYEQYF
TRBJ1-2	TRBV19	CANASGTGNYGYTF
TRBJ2-5	TRBV6-5	CASSYSGTQYF
TRBJ1-3	TRBV30	CAWSGTPDSGNTIYF
TRBJ1-1	TRBV5-4	CASSLLASLNTEAFF